This is a list of T cell receptor beta chains from one sample in a study of cytomegalovirus exposure and HLA in healthy donors. Measured with immunoSEQ multiplex PCR; TCRdb has only the in-frame clones, and not every one. In the table there are 150,000 to 200,000 clones, over 9.5% of which are singletons. What was sequenced was PBMCs. These receptor sequences come from a man aged 45-65 years in good health and CMV-seropositive. CDR3s include the opening cysteine and the closing phenylalanine or tryptophan. D genes are given only for firm matches. The size field is filled for only some rows; it gives once, few, many or a size class.

CDR3 protein: CASSTALGRHEKLFF
CDR3 DNA: TGTGCCAGCAGCACAGCTTTGGGGCGGCATGAAAAACTGTTTTTT
D gene: .
V gene: TRBV7-6
J gene: TRBJ1-4
clone size: .

CDR3 protein: CASSPGKASYNEQFF
CDR3 DNA: TGTGCCAGCAGCCCTGGTAAAGCCTCCTACAATGAGCAGTTCTTC
D gene: .
V gene: TRBV5-8
J gene: TRBJ2-1
clone size: few

CDR3 protein: CASSKGLGQETQYF
CDR3 DNA: TGTGCCAGCAGCAAGGGACTGGGCCAAGAGACCCAGTACTTC
D gene: .
V gene: TRBV7-2
J gene: TRBJ2-5
clone size: .

CDR3 protein: CASSQDSGTDNEQFF
CDR3 DNA: TGCGCCAGCAGCCAAGATAGCGGGACGGACAATGAGCAGTTCTTC
D gene: TRBD2
V gene: TRBV4-1
J gene: TRBJ2-1
clone size: .

CDR3 protein: CASSSFLGYNSPLRF
CDR3 DNA: TGTGCCAGCAGTTCATTCCTCGGTTATAATTCACCCCTCCGCTTT
D gene: .
V gene: TRBV6-8
J gene: TRBJ1-6
clone size: few

CDR3 protein: CASSRQGMSNQPQHF
CDR3 DNA: TGTGCCAGCAGCCGACAGGGGATGAGCAATCAGCCCCAGCATTTT
D gene: TRBD1
V gene: TRBV7-8
J gene: TRBJ1-5
clone size: few

CDR3 protein: CASSVAGTANSPLHF
CDR3 DNA: TGTGCCAGCAGCGTAGCGGGGACAGCGAATTCACCCCTCCACTTT
D gene: TRBD1
V gene: TRBV9
J gene: TRBJ1-6
clone size: .

CDR3 protein: CASSPTGTGRGQPQHF
CDR3 DNA: TGCGCCAGCAGCCCCACCGGGACAGGGAGGGGTCAGCCCCAGCATTTT
D gene: TRBD1
V gene: TRBV5-1
J gene: TRBJ1-5
clone size: .

CDR3 protein: CASSHGGTEAFF
CDR3 DNA: TGTGCCAGCAGCCACGGGGGGACTGAAGCTTTCTTT
D gene: .
V gene: TRBV6-5
J gene: TRBJ1-1
clone size: once

CDR3 protein: CSAGTASDEQFF
CDR3 DNA: TGCAGCGCAGGGACAGCCTCGGATGAGCAGTTCTTC
D gene: TRBD1
V gene: TRBV29-1
J gene: TRBJ2-1
clone size: .

CDR3 protein: CASSVTGDFWHF
CDR3 DNA: TGTGCCAGCAGCGTGACCGGGGACTTTTGGCACTTC
D gene: .
V gene: TRBV7-2
J gene: TRBJ2-4
clone size: .

CDR3 protein: CASSLRPGSTKNIQYF
CDR3 DNA: TGTGCCAGCAGTTTACGGCCAGGGTCAACCAAAAACATTCAGTACTTC
D gene: .
V gene: TRBV27
J gene: TRBJ2-4
clone size: few

CDR3 protein: CASSLEGAGYANTEAFF
CDR3 DNA: TGTGCCAGCAGCTTAGAAGGGGCAGGGTATGCGAACACTGAAGCTTTCTTT
D gene: .
V gene: TRBV7-2
J gene: TRBJ1-1
clone size: .

CDR3 protein: CASSVGRAGEQFF
CDR3 DNA: TGTGCCAGCAGCGTAGGTCGAGCAGGTGAGCAGTTCTTC
D gene: .
V gene: TRBV9
J gene: TRBJ2-1
clone size: .

CDR3 protein: CAIRQGVDTEAFF
CDR3 DNA: TGTGCCATCAGACAGGGGGTGGACACTGAAGCTTTCTTT
D gene: TRBD1
V gene: TRBV10-3
J gene: TRBJ1-1
clone size: few

CDR3 protein: CASSLAGQGNYGYTF
CDR3 DNA: TGCGCCAGCAGCTTGGCGGGACAGGGCAACTATGGCTACACCTTC
D gene: TRBD1
V gene: TRBV5-1
J gene: TRBJ1-2
clone size: .